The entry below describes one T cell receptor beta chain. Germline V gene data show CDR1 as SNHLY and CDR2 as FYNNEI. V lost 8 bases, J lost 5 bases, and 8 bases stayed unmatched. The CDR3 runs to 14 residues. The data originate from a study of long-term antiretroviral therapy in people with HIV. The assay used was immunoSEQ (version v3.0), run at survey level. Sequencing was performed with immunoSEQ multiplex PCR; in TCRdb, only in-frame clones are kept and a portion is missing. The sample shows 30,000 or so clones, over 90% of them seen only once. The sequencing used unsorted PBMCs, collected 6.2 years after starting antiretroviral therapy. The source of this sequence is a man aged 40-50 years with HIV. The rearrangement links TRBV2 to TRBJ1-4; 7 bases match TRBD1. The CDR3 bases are TGTGCCAGCCGCCGGGACAGACCGAATGAAAAACTGTTTTTT. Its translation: CASRRDRPNEKLFF.